This T cell receptor beta chain was retrieved from a study of T cells in localized non-small cell lung cancer. Findings and limits, study-wide: Prolonged overall survival went with higher T cell density in the blood. Tumor samples were not multi-region, leaving intratumor heterogeneity unexcluded. Uninvolved adjacent lung had the highest recorded T cell clonality, with tumor below it. Median approximately 50 top-100 tumor clones were shared with paired adjacent lung.

Details on this clone: What it recognizes is unknown.

CDR1 is LGHNA and CDR2 is YSLEER in the germline V gene. Trimming removed 0 bases from V and 5 bases from J, with 8 bases in between. The CDR3 is 15 amino acids. Generated by immunoSEQ multiplex PCR, the TCRdb table keeps only in-frame clones and is missing some. Here the sample spans roughly 72,000 clones, roughly nine tenths being singletons. The rearrangement joins TRBV4-3 to TRBJ1-6; D may be TRBD1 (5 bases). The sample here was peripheral blood, taken before any cancer treatment. This sequence originates from a male donor aged 60 or over with stage III squamous cell lung carcinoma. This CDR3 reads CASSQDRQNNSPLHF. CDR3 nucleotide sequence: TGCGCCAGCAGCCAAGATCGACAGAATAATTCACCCCTCCACTTT.